The text below deals with one T cell receptor (beta chain). It lacks a known antigen. No much larger clone is present one base from it, and per-base qualities are unavailable. The data were obtained in a study of T-cell reconstitution after alpha-beta-depleted transplantation in children (TCRdb year 2016). In terms of the full investigation: Using TCR repertoire profiling, the study quantitatively followed how T-cell immune reconstitution unfolded in children after TCRalphabeta/CD19-depleted allogeneic hematopoietic cell transplantation.

What the work shows at the level of the full study, not this receptor alone: In some patients, the high TCRbeta diversity seen at day 60 was put down to recipient T cells and intrathymic progenitors that had survived conditioning. The apparently early recovery of alphabetaT-cell counts about two months after transplant reportedly depended on only several hundred rapidly expanded clones that came from non-depleted graft cells. Hyperexpanded clone frequencies declined over subsequent months; after one year, T-cell counts and TCRbeta diversity were mostly attributed to newly produced T cells.

In light of the paper, this sample's treatment or condition label describes: allogeneic hematopoietic cell transplantation with graft depleted of TCRalphabeta T cells and CD19 B cells. The children who served as transplant recipients had been given grafts of TCRalphabeta/CD19-depleted allogeneic hematopoietic cells. The germline V gene encodes CDR1 MDHEN and CDR2 SYDVKM. Trimming removed 3 bases from V and 4 bases from J, leaving 19 bases between the germline ends. Measured from the cysteine to the phenylalanine, the CDR3 is 16 residues long. Here the CDR3 DNA is all that survives: 48 bases in frame from base 1. Library construction relied on PCR. The instrument given in TCRdb is Illumina HiSeq 2500. TCR libraries were prepared with molecular barcoding, using unique molecular identifiers to normalize TCRbeta repertoire quantification. TCRdb applied fastp at Q25 and MiXCR to the public reads, then kept only in-frame beta chains. Every CDR3 protein is listed once, alongside the most common genes and DNA of its rows. The sample records hundreds of thousands of distinct CDR3 sequences, about 12% of which are singletons. The ten largest clones take up about 0.77% of the sample.

Here the chain combines TRBV28 and TRBJ2-7; the D gene is unclear. The origin of this receptor is a girl aged 2 to 10 with congenital amegakaryocytic thrombocytopenia, due to receive a stem cell transplant. The material sequenced was PBMCs, taken before TCRalphabeta/CD19-depleted stem cell transplant. The CDR3 region reads CASSFSFIYGRYEQYF. DNA sequence: TGTGCCAGCAGTTTTTCTTTCATATATGGACGATACGAGCAGTACTTC.